Below, 5 T cell receptor beta chains from the same sample are listed, as sequenced in a study of long-term antiretroviral therapy in people with HIV. The immunoSEQ assay was v3.0, run at survey level. The assay was immunoSEQ multiplex PCR, and TCRdb's table has in-frame clones only and misses some. The table lists under 45,000 clones, roughly 85% of them singletons. The input for sequencing was unsorted PBMCs, taken 3.1 years after starting antiretroviral therapy. The origin of the receptors is a woman in her fifties or sixties with HIV.

The rearrangement links TRBV5-4 to TRBJ1-1, with D hard to call. V dropped 6 bases and J dropped 3 bases, with 15 bases sitting between them. The CDR3 has 14 amino acids. In germline, CDR1 is SGHNT, CDR2 YYREEE (reference sequence). CDR3 region: CASTNQRVHTEAFF. For the CDR3, the DNA is TGTGCCAGCACCAACCAACGGGTCCACACTGAAGCTTTCTTT. The complete variable domain, with remaining parts taken from reference TRBV5-4 and TRBJ1-1, reads ETGVTQSPTHLIKTRGQQVTLRCSSQSGHNTVSWYQQALGQGPQFIFQYYREEENGRGNFPPRFSGLQFPNYSSELNVNALELDDSALYLCASTNQRVHTEAFFGQGTRLTVV.

The chain joins TRBV6-5 to TRBJ2-7; D is possibly TRBD2 (6 bases). The CDR3 extends over 16 amino acids. The germline V gene has CDR1 MNHEY and CDR2 SVGAGI. Trimming took off 0 bases at V and 3 bases at J, with 15 bases between the two ends. The CDR3 protein is CASSYSPTRGIYEQYF. The CDR3 DNA reads as TGTGCCAGCAGTTACTCGCCCACACGGGGGATCTACGAGCAGTACTTC.

This clone occurred a few times. The rearrangement uses TRBV6-4 and TRBJ2-1, with 7 positions matching TRBD2. Unmatched junction bases numbered 8, after V lost 3 bases and J lost 6 bases. The CDR3 totals 15 residues. From germline, CDR1 is MRHNA and CDR2 SNTAGT. The CDR3 DNA follows: TGTGCCAGCAGTGAAACGGGGGAGGGCGGCAATGAGCAGTTCTTC. Encoded protein: CASSETGEGGNEQFF.

The chain uses TRBV7-9 and TRBJ1-4; 10 nucleotides line up with TRBD1. Germline CDR1 SEHNR, CDR2 FQNEAQ (reference sequence). V was clipped by 1 base and J by 7 bases; unmatched bases: 3. This CDR3 has 15 residues. CDR3 in amino acids: CASSLGGQGGEKLFF. CDR3 nucleotide sequence: TGTGCCAGCAGCTTAGGAGGACAGGGGGGTGAAAAACTGTTTTTT. Full variable domain (missing parts from reference TRBV7-9 and TRBJ1-4): DTGVSQNPRHKITKRGQNVTFRCDPISEHNRLYWYRQTLGQGPEFLTYFQNEAQLEKSRLLSDRFSAERPKGSFSTLEIQRTEQGDSAMYLCASSLGGQGGEKLFFGSGTQLSVL.

This clone was recorded once. This sequence joins TRBV5-1 and TRBJ2-1; possibly TRBD1 for D (6 bases). The V end was cut by 4 bases, the J end by 10 bases, with 15 bases between. The germline V gene has CDR1 SGHRS and CDR2 YFSETQ. CDR3 length equals 13 residues. DNA for the CDR3: TGCGCCAGCAGCCCTACGGACAGAGGGGAGCAGTTCTTC. This gives the protein CASSPTDRGEQFF.